What follows are 5 T cell receptor beta chains derived from one specimen sequenced in a study of metastatic and nonmetastatic thyroid tumors. TCRdb re-called clones from the PCR reads using MiXCR. Seen here are about 85,000 clones, 8.6% observed once, and the top ten hold around 8.8%. Thyroid surgery was preceded by no treatment in any patient. Sequencing was done on a sample of blood. All receptors come from a female donor with papillary thyroid cancer or a benign thyroid nodule (not recorded which). Some clones in this sample may be carry-over from other donors' samples.

This clone was observed many times. The rearrangement uses TRBV7-9 and TRBJ1-1; D might be TRBD1 (6 bases). Germline V CDR1 and CDR2: SEHNR, FQNEAQ (reference sequence). The V gene lost 2 bases and the J gene lost 9 bases, with 19 bases spanning the gap. The CDR3 is made up of 15 amino acids. CDR3 sequence: CASSLTISQGSKAFF. The CDR3 nucleotides are TGTGCCAGCAGCTTAACAATTAGTCAGGGGAGTAAAGCTTTCTTT.

This clone was recorded at least ten times. This chain uses TRBV6-6 with TRBJ1-1; TRBD1 matches 7 bases. V gave up 3 bases and J gave up 7 bases; unmatched junction bases: 5. Germline V gene lookup returns CDR1 MNHNY and CDR2 SVGAGI (reference sequence). CDR3 length: 13 amino acids. CDR3 bases: TGTGCCAGCAGTTATATCAGGGGGAATGAAGCTTTCTTT. This translates into CASSYIRGNEAFF.

This chain uses TRBV7-6 with TRBJ1-6, with D maybe TRBD1 (5 bases). Trimming removed 5 bases at V and 10 bases at J, with 15 bases between. The CDR3 consists of 14 residues. CDR1 is SGHVS, CDR2 FNYEAQ, per germline. The CDR3 region is CASSPVGGRSPLHF. In DNA, the CDR3 is TGTGCCAGCAGCCCGGTCGGGGGACGATCACCCCTCCACTTT.

This clone was detected ten times or more. The V call is TRBV7-8, the J call TRBJ1-6; no clear D gene. The CDR3 is made up of 15 amino acids. Germline V gene lookup returns CDR1 SGHVS and CDR2 FQNEAQ. V lost 4 bases, J lost 3 bases, and 10 bases lay in between. The DNA of the CDR3 is TGTGCCAGCAGCTCCAAGAGTAACTATAATTCACCCCTCCACTTT. Amino acids: CASSSKSNYNSPLHF.

In its sample, this clone was seen a few times. This clone may be a read error of a much larger clone one base away. The rearrangement links TRBV6-1 to TRBJ2-5; 10 bases agree with TRBD2. Germline CDR1 MNHNS, CDR2 SASEGT. This CDR3 has 17 residues. The CDR3 here is CASSGSSGGTPQDTQYF. CDR3 DNA: TGTGCCAGCAGTGGAAGTAGCGGGGGGACACCCCAAGATACCCAGTACTTC.